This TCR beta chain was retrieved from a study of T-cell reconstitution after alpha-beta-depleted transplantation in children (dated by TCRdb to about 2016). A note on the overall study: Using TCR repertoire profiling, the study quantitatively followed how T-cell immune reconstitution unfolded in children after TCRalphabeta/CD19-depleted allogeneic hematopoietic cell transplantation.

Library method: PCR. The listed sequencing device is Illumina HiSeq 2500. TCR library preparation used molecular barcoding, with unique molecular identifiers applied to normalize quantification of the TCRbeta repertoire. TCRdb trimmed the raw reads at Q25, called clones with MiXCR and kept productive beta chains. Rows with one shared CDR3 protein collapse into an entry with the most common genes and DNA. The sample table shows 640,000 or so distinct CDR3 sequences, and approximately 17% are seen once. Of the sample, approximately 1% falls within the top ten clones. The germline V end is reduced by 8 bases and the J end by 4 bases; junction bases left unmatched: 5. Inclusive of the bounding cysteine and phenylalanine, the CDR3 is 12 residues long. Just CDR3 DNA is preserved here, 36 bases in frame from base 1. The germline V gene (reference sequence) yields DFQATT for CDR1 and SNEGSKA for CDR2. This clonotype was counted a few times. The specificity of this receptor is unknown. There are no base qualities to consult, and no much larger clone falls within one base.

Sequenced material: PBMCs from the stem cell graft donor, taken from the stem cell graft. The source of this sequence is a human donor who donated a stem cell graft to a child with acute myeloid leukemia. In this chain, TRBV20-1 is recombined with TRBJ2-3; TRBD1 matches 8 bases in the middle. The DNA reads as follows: TGCAGTCAAAGACAGGGGTCAGATACGCAGTATTTT. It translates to CSQRQGSDTQYF.